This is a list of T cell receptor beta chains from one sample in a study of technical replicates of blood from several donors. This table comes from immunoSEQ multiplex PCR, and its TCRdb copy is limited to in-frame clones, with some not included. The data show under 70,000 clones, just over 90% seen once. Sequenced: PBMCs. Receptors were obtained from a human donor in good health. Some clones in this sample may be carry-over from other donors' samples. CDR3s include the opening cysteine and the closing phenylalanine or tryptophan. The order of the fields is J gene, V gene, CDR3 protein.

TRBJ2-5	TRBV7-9	CASLQGAGETQYF
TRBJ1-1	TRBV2	CASSSTVNTEAFF
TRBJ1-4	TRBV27	CASSQGTGREKLFF
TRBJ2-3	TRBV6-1	CASSPRLGVTDTQYF
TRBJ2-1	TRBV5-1	CASSSRGTSAEEQFF
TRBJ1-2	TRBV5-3	CARSAAIWGLSSYGYTF
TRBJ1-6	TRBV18	CASSPGQGTTPLHF
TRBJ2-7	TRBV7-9	CASSLTGGDYEQYF
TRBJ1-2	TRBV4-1	CASSQDLDRGLTGYTF
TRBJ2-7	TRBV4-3	CASSQDRQGPYEQYF
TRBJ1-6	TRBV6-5	CASSYKEGAVKSLHF
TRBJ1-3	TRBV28	CASRGQGVASGNTIYF
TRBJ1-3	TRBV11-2	CASRERGGAGNTIYF
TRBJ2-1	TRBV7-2	CASSLVFGTNNEQFF
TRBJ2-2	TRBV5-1	CASSLWGLAGSNTGELFF